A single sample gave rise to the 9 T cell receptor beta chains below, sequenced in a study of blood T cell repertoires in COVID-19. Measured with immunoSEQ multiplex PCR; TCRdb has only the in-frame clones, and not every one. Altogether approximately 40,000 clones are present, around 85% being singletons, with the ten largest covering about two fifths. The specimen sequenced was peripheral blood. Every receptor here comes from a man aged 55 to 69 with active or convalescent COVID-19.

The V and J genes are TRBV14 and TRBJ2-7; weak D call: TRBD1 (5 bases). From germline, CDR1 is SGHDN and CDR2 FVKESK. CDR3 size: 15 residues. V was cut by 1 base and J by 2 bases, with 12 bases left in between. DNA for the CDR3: TGTGCCAGCAGCCAAGCCTCTCCCAGGGCCTACGAGCAGTACGTC. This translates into CASSQASPRAYEQYV.

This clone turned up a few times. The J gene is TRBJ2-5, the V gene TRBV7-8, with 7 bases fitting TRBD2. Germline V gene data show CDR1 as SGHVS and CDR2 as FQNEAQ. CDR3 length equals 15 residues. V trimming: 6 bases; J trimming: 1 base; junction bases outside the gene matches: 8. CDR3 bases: TGTGCCAGCAGGGGGACGGCTAGCGGCCAAGAGACCCAGTACTTC. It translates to CASRGTASGQETQYF.

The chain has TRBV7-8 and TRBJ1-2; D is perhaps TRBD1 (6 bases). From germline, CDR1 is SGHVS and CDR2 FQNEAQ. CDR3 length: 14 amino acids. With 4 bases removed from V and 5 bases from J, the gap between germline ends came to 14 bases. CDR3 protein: CASSSQGMTYGYTF. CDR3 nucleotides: TGTGCCAGCAGCTCCCAGGGGATGACATATGGCTACACCTTC.

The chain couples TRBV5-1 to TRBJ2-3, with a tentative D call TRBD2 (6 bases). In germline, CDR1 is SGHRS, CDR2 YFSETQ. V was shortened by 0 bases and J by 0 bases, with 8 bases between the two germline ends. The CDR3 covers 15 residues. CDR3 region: CASSLGGVSTDTQYF. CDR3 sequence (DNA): TGCGCCAGCAGCTTGGGCGGGGTCAGCACAGATACGCAGTATTTT.

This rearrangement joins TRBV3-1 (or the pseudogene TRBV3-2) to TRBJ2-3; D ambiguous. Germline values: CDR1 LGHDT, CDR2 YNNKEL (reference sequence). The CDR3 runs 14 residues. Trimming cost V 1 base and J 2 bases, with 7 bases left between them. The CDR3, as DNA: TGTGCCAGCAGCCAAGTAGTCAACACAGATACGCAGTATTTT. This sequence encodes CASSQVVNTDTQYF.

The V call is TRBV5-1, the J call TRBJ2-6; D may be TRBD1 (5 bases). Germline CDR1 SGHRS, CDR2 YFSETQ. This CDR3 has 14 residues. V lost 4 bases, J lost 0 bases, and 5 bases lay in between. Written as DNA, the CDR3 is TGCGCCAGCAGCGGGGCCTCTGGGGCCAACGTCCTGACTTTC. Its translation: CASSGASGANVLTF.

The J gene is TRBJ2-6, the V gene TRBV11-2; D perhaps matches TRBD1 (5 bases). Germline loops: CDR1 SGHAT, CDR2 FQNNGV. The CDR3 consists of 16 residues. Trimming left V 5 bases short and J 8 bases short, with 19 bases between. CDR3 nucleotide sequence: TGTGCCAGCAGCCAACCCCAAGGGGTTTGGACCAACGTCCTGACTTTC. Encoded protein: CASSQPQGVWTNVLTF.

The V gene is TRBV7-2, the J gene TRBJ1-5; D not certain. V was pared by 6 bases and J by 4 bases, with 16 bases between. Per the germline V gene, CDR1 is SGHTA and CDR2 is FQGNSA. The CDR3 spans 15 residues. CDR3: CASSLAGGGNQPQHF. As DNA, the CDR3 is TGTGCCAGCAGTCTCGCTGGAGGAGGTAATCAGCCCCAGCATTTT.

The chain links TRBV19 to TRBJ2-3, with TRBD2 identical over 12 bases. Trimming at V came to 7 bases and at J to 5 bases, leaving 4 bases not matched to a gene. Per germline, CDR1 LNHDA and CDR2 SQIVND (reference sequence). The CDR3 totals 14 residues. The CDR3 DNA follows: TGTGCCAGTAAACTAGCGGGAGGAGGAGATACGCAGTATTTT. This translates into CASKLAGGGDTQYF.